What follows is one T cell receptor beta chain and its context. The sample is drawn from a study of blood T cell repertoires in COVID-19. The wider study: The United States, Italy and Spain were the sources of the acute and convalescent COVID-19 samples. Sources were T cells, B-cell-depleted T cells, or PBMCs; the material itself was cDNA or gDNA.

The repertoire was sequenced with immunoSEQ multiplex PCR; TCRdb's copy has only in-frame clones and lacks some. Here the sample spans about 41,000 clones, around four fifths being singletons. Germline-derived CDR1 and CDR2 are SGHNT and YYREEE (reference sequence). The CDR3 length is 14 residues. After removal of 1 base from V and 1 base from J, the junction contained 2 bases not matched to a gene. The specimen was peripheral blood. The chain combines TRBV5-4 with TRBJ2-7, with TRBD2 identical over 7 bases. The source is a woman older than 75 with active or convalescent COVID-19. The chain's CDR3 is CASSLTSASYEQYF. The CDR3 coding sequence is TGTGCCAGCAGCTTGACTAGCGCGTCCTACGAGCAGTACTTC.